Included here is one T cell receptor (beta chain) sequence, with context. Its antigen is not known. One entry per CDR3 protein results from TCRdb running MiXCR on the reads. This table holds around 120,000 distinct CDR3 sequences, under 55% found once. This sample stems from a study of T cell repertoires in cytomegalovirus infection. On the study more broadly: From public TCR beta signatures came an indication of both CMV infection and matching HLA type.

The CDR3 runs 14 residues. The V end lost 4 bases, the J end lost 5 bases, and 14 bases lay between the germline ends. The V gene's germline CDR1 is SNHLY and CDR2 FYNNEI. Sequences were derived from CD8+ T cells from cultured PBMCs, sampled from culture after CMV antigen stimulation. This clonotype was obtained from a human donor in good health (CMV status not recorded). Some clones in this sample may be carry-over from other donors' samples. The J gene is TRBJ2-5, the V gene TRBV2; D assignment may be TRBD1 or TRBD2 (6 bases each). In DNA, the CDR3 is TGTGCCAGCAGTGGAGAACAGGGAGGTGAGACCCAGTACTTC. This translates into CASSGEQGGETQYF.